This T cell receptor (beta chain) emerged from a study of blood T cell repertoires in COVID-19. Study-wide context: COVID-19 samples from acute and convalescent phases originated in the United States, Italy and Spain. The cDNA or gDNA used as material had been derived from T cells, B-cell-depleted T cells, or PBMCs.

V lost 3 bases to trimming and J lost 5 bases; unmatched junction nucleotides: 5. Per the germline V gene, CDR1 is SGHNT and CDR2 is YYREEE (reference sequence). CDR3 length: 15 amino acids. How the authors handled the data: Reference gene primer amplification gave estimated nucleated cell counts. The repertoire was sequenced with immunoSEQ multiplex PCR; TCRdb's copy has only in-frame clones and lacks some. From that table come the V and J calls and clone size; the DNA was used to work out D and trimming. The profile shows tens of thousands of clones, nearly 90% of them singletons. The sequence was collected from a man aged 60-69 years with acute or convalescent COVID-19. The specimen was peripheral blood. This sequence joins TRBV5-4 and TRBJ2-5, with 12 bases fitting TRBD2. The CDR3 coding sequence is TGTGCCAGCAGCTCTAGCGGGGGGGGAGGGGAGACCCAGTACTTC. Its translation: CASSSSGGGGETQYF.